The clone carrying this TCR beta chain has a single count. Sequencing of TCR beta covered CD8+ and CD4+ T cells obtained from blood. Germline CDR1 and CDR2: MNHEY and SVGEGT. With 5 bases removed from V and 10 bases from J, the gap between germline ends came to 17 bases. This CDR3 comprises 13 residues. The record originates from a study of CD8 T cells in Susac syndrome. cDNA came from roughly 0.47 to 1 ug RNA primed by random hexamers. With immunoSEQ multiplex PCR, TCR beta CDR3 was amplified across 54 Vbeta and 13 Jbeta. TCRdb used MiXCR to reprocess the immunoSEQ multiplex PCR reads, holding one entry per CDR3 protein. This table holds around 280,000 distinct CDR3 sequences, 92% found once.

This receptor was obtained from a human donor with multiple sclerosis. The sequenced sample consisted of CD4+ T cells from PBMCs. The chain uses TRBV6-2 or TRBV6-3 and TRBJ1-1; no reliable D call. In DNA form, the CDR3 reads TGTGCCAGCAGTCCGCAGAATTCTTGGGGAGCTTTCTTT. This encodes CASSPQNSWGAFF.